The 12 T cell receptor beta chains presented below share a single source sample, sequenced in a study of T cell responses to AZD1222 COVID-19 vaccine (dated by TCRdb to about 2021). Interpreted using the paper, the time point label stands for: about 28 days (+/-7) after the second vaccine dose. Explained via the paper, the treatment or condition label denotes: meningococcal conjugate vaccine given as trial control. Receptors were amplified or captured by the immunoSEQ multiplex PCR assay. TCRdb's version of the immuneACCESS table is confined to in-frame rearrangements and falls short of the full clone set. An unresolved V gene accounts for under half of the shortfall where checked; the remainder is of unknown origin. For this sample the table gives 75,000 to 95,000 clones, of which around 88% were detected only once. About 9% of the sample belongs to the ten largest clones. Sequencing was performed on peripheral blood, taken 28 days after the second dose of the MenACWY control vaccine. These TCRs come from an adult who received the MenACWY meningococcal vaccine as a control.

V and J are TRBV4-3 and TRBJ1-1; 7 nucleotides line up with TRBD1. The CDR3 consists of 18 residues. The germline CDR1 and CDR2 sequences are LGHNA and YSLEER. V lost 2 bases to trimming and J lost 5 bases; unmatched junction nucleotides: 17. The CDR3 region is CASSQILGQEVEGTEAFF. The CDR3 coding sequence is TGCGCCAGCAGCCAAATCTTAGGACAGGAGGTAGAGGGGACTGAAGCTTTCTTT.

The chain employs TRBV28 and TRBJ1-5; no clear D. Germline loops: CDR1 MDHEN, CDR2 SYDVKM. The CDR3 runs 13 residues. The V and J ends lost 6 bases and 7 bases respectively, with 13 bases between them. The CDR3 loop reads CASRSVGRQPQHF. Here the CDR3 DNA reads TGTGCCAGCAGATCAGTAGGCCGGCAGCCCCAGCATTTT.

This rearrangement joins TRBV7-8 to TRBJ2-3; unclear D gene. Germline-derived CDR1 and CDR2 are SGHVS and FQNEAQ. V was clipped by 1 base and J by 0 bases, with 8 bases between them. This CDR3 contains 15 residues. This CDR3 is CASSLVPGSTDTQYF. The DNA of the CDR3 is TGTGCCAGCAGCTTAGTTCCGGGTAGCACAGATACGCAGTATTTT.

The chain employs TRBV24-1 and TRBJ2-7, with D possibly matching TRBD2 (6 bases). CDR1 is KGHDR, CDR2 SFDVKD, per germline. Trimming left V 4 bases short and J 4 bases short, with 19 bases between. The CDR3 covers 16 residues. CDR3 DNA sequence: TGTGCCACCAGTGACAGCGGACGGGGGACGTCTTACGAGCAGTACTTC. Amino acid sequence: CATSDSGRGTSYEQYF.

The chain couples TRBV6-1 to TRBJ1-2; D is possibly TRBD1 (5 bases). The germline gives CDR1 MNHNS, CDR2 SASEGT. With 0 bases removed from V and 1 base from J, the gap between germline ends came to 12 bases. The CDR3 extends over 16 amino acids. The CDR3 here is CASSEAWEGLNYGYTF. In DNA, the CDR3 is TGTGCCAGCAGTGAAGCGTGGGAGGGGCTTAACTATGGCTACACCTTC.

CDR3 DNA: TGTGCCAGCAGTTTAATCGGCTCCGGAAAATCTAGCGCCGGGGAGCTGTTTTTT. It yields the protein CASSLIGSGKSSAGELFF. The chain combines TRBV28 with TRBJ2-2; TRBD2 might be the D (6 bases). Looked up from germline, CDR1 is MDHEN and CDR2 is SYDVKM. CDR3 length equals 18 residues. Trimming cost V 2 bases and J 6 bases, with 22 bases left between them.

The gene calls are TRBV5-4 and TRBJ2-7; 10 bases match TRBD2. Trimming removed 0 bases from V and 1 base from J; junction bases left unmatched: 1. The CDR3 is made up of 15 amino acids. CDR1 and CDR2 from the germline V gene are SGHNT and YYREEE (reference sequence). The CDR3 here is CASSLELAGSYEQYF. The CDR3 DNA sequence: TGTGCCAGCAGCTTGGAACTAGCGGGGTCCTACGAGCAGTACTTC.

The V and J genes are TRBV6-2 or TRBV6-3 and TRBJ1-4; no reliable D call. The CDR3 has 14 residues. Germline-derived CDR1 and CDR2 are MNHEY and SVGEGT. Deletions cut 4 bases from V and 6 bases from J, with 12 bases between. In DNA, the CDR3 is TGTGCCAGCAGTTTGTATCGTGGGGATGAAAAACTGTTTTTT. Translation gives CASSLYRGDEKLFF.

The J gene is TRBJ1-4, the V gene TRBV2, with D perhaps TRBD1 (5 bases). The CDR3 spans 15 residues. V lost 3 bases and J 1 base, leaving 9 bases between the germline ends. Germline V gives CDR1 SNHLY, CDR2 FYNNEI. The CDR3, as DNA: TGTGCCAGCAGTGAGAGGGGAGGAACTAATGAAAAACTGTTTTTT. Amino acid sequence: CASSERGGTNEKLFF.

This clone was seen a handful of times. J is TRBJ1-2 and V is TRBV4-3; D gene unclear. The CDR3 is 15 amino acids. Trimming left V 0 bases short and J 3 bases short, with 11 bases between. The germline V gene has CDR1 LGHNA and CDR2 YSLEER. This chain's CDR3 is CASSQEPEGYYGYTF. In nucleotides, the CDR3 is TGCGCCAGCAGCCAAGAACCGGAGGGATACTATGGCTACACCTTC.

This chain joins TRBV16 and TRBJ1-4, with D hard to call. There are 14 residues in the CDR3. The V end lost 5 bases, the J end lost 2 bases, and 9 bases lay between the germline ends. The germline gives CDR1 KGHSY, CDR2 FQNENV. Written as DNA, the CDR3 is TGTGCCAGCAGCGGGAGGGCCACTAATGAAAAACTGTTTTTT. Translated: CASSGRATNEKLFF.

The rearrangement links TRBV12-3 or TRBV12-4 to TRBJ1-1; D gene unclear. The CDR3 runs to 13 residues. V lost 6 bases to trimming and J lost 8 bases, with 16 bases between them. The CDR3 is CASSRGYQLEAFF. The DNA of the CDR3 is TGTGCCAGCAGCCGCGGCTATCAATTAGAAGCTTTCTTT.